This T cell receptor (beta chain) comes out of a study of blood T cell repertoires in COVID-19. About the study: Samples of COVID-19 (acute and convalescent) were obtained from the United States, Italy and Spain. Nucleic acid was either cDNA or gDNA, and it came from T cells, B-cell-depleted T cells, or PBMCs.

Per the original methods: Reference gene primer amplification yielded estimated nucleated cell counts. The table came from immunoSEQ multiplex PCR; TCRdb's copy has only in-frame clones and leaves some out. V, J and clone size are those of that table, while D and trimming were read from the DNA. Of approximately 170,000 clones listed, 83% are singletons. J was trimmed by 11 bases and V by 4 bases; bases with no gene match: 10. The CDR3 is 13 amino acids. CDR1 and CDR2 from the germline V gene are LGHDT and YNNKEL (reference sequence). The clonotype comes from an elderly woman with acute or convalescent COVID-19. The specimen was peripheral blood. This chain uses TRBV3-1 (or the pseudogene TRBV3-2) with TRBJ1-1; 7 bases agree with TRBD1. The CDR3 region is CASSPDRTIGAFF. CDR3 coding DNA: TGTGCCAGCAGCCCGGACAGGACCATTGGGGCTTTCTTT.